One and the same sample provided the 18 T cell receptor beta chains below, sequenced in a study of cytomegalovirus exposure and HLA in healthy donors (dated by TCRdb to about 2017). Library generation was performed with the immunoSEQ multiplex PCR assay. For the multiplex PCR, a mixture combining 60 forward primers for TCR Vbeta segments and 13 reverse primers for TCR Jbeta segments was used. The immuneACCESS repertoire file appears here via TCRdb, limited to in-frame rearrangements. These files lack a portion of the clones; in checked studies, under half of the deficit traces to unresolved V genes, and the cause of the others is not known. Here the sample has under 200,000 clones; about three quarters occur a single time. Clones ranked in the top ten supply around 5.4% of the sample. Sequenced sample: PBMCs. These receptor sequences come from a man aged 35-49 years in good health and CMV-seronegative.

This clone was observed once. The chain has TRBV6-5 and TRBJ1-2, with TRBD1 matching 7 bases. Looked up from germline, CDR1 is MNHEY and CDR2 is SVGAGI. Trimming at V came to 0 bases and at J to 6 bases, leaving 7 bases not matched to a gene. CDR3 size: 15 residues. The CDR3 bases are TGTGCCAGCAGTTACTCGAGGGACAGAGCCGATGGCTACACCTTC. Translation gives CASSYSRDRADGYTF.

The rearrangement uses TRBV29-1 and TRBJ2-7; possibly TRBD2 for D (5 bases). Germline V CDR1 and CDR2: SQVTM, ANQGSEA. The CDR3 sequence is 11 residues long. V lost 6 bases and J lost 4, with 10 bases in between. The CDR3 sequence: CSVGIGYEQYF. CDR3 DNA sequence: TGCAGCGTCGGGATAGGGTACGAGCAGTACTTC.

This clone was recorded a few times. The CDR3 spells CASSADRGTIDTQYF. In nucleotides, the CDR3 is TGTGCCAGCAGCGCCGACAGGGGGACAATAGATACGCAGTATTTT. The genes are TRBV7-9 and TRBJ2-3; TRBD1 matches at 9 bases. Germline V CDR1 and CDR2: SEHNR, FQNEAQ (reference sequence). V shed 5 bases and J 5 bases; nucleotides not matched to a gene: 8. This CDR3 has 15 residues.

The rearrangement joins TRBV14 to TRBJ2-5; TRBD1 agrees at 11 bases. The J call is in doubt because the DNA end fits TRBJ2-7 better. This CDR3 is 15 amino acids long. Germline V gives CDR1 SGHDN, CDR2 FVKESK. Written as DNA, the CDR3 is TGTGCCAGCAGCCAAACGGGGACAGGGGGCTACGAGCAGTACTTC. As protein: CASSQTGTGGYEQYF.

The V call is TRBV5-1, the J call TRBJ2-5; 12 bases are shared with TRBD2. CDR3 length: 16 residues. Trimming took 0 bases from V and 4 from J; bases not matched to a gene: 4. Germline CDR1 and CDR2: SGHRS and YFSETQ. The CDR3 coding sequence is TGCGCCAGCAGCTTGGAAGCTAGCGGGAGGGGAGAGACCCAGTACTTC. This translates into CASSLEASGRGETQYF.

The rearrangement links TRBV6-5 to TRBJ2-2, with 14 bases aligning to TRBD2. Looked up from germline, CDR1 is MNHEY and CDR2 is SVGAGI. This CDR3 region has 14 residues. V lost 6 bases, J lost 6 bases, and 0 bases stayed unmatched. CDR3 protein: CASRTSGGAGELFF. In DNA form, the CDR3 reads TGTGCCAGCAGGACTAGCGGGGGGGCCGGGGAGCTGTTTTTT.

V is TRBV16 and J is TRBJ1-1, with 9 nucleotides matching TRBD1. The CDR3 sequence is 15 residues long. The V segment lost 4 bases and the J segment 0 bases; nucleotides outside the gene matches: 3. CDR1 and CDR2 from the germline V gene are KGHSY and FQNENV. The CDR3 sequence is CASSRQGGMNTEAFF. CDR3 bases: TGTGCCAGCAGCCGACAGGGGGGGATGAACACTGAAGCTTTCTTT.

This chain links TRBV27 with TRBJ2-7; weak D call: TRBD2 (5 bases). Germline V CDR1 and CDR2: MNHEY, SMNVEV (reference sequence). This CDR3 comprises 14 residues. Trimming left V 5 bases short and J 1 base short, with 12 bases between. CDR3 bases: TGTGCCAGCAGTCCCACGGACTCTTCCTACGAGCAGTACTTC. It translates to CASSPTDSSYEQYF.

This clone was found once. This rearrangement joins TRBV6-6 to TRBJ1-3; D remains ambiguous. The germline V gene has CDR1 MNHNY and CDR2 SVGAGI (reference sequence). The CDR3 runs 14 residues. V shed 10 bases and J shed 0 bases, with 13 bases lying between them. Here the CDR3 reads CAIRRASSGNTIYF. The DNA of the CDR3 is TGTGCCATCCGGCGGGCGAGCTCTGGAAACACCATATATTTT.

J is TRBJ1-1 and V is TRBV19, with D perhaps matching TRBD1 (5 bases). Looked up from germline, CDR1 is LNHDA and CDR2 is SQIVND (reference sequence). V lost 0 bases, J lost 0 bases, and 11 bases lay in between. This CDR3 has 16 residues. Here the CDR3 reads CASSIEAGLMNTEAFF. The DNA for the CDR3 is TGTGCCAGTAGTATAGAGGCAGGGCTCATGAACACTGAAGCTTTCTTT.

The chain has TRBV28 and TRBJ2-3; maybe TRBD2 (5 bases). This CDR3 has 16 amino acids. Trimming pared 3 bases from V and 0 bases from J, leaving 13 bases between. CDR1 is MDHEN and CDR2 is SYDVKM in the germline V gene. Here the CDR3 DNA reads TGTGCCAGCAGTTTCGTCGGGGTAGGTAGCACAGATACGCAGTATTTT. Protein product: CASSFVGVGSTDTQYF.

Concerning this clone: A read error may produce the germline difference seen at one junction end. The chain combines TRBV7-9 with TRBJ2-7; D is undetermined. Looked up from germline, CDR1 is SEHNR and CDR2 is FQNEAQ (reference sequence). The CDR3 length is 12 residues. The CDR3 is CSSRRQEYEQYF. CDR3 coding DNA: TGTTCCAGCAGGCGACAAGAGTACGAGCAGTACTTC.

As concerns this clone: The sample carries other DNA sequences with the same CDR3. The V call is TRBV5-1, the J call TRBJ2-2; maybe TRBD2 (5 bases). With 0 bases removed from V and 5 bases from J, the gap between germline ends came to 8 bases. The CDR3 spans 14 residues. Germline loops: CDR1 SGHRS, CDR2 YFSETQ. The CDR3 is CASSLGGRTGELFF. The CDR3 DNA sequence: TGCGCCAGCAGCTTGGGAGGGAGAACCGGGGAGCTGTTTTTT. The full variable domain, completed using reference TRBV5-1 and TRBJ2-2, is KAGVTQTPRYLIKTRGQQVTLSCSPISGHRSVSWYQQTPGQGLQFLFEYFSETQRNKGNFPGRFSGRQFSNSRSEMNVSTLELGDSALYLCASSLGGRTGELFFGEGSRLTVL.

This chain uses TRBV6-5 with TRBJ2-7, with D possibly TRBD2 on 5 matching bases. From germline, CDR1 is MNHEY and CDR2 SVGAGI. The ends were cut back, 0 bases at V and 4 bases at J, with 13 bases in the middle. This CDR3 comprises 15 residues. CDR3 bases: TGTGCCAGCAGTTACTCTGCGGGTGTTGGGTACGAGCAGTACTTC. It yields the protein CASSYSAGVGYEQYF.

The CDR3 DNA follows: TGTGCCAGCAGCTCGAGCCCCGTGACTGGCAACAATGAGCAGTTCTTC. Its translation is CASSSSPVTGNNEQFF. The chain joins TRBV7-6 to TRBJ2-1, with D unclear. The ends were cut back, 4 bases at V and 5 bases at J, with 18 bases in the middle. The CDR3 contains 16 residues. Germline lookup yields CDR1 SGHVS and CDR2 FNYEAQ.

CDR3 DNA sequence: TGTGCCAGTAGTATAACAGGGGGCCGGACTGAAGCTTTCTTT. Translating gives CASSITGGRTEAFF. This chain links TRBV19 with TRBJ1-1; TRBD1 matches at 9 bases. CDR1 and CDR2 (germline): LNHDA, SQIVND (reference sequence). With V trimmed by 2 bases and J by 5 bases, 3 bases remained unmatched. The CDR3 covers 14 residues.

This clone was observed a single time. The chain employs TRBV5-6 and TRBJ2-1; possible D gene TRBD1, 5 bases. This CDR3 is 11 amino acids long. Germline CDR1 is SGHDT and CDR2 is YYEEEE. V was pared by 5 bases and J by 9 bases, with 9 bases between. The CDR3, as DNA: TGTGCCAGCAGTGTCAGGGCTGAGCAGTTCTTC. Translating it yields CASSVRAEQFF.

The CDR3 reads CASSRVGLPLRNTEAFF. In DNA, the CDR3 is TGTGCCAGCAGCCGGGTGGGACTGCCCTTAAGGAACACTGAAGCTTTCTTT. This chain joins TRBV5-8 and TRBJ1-1; the D gene is possibly TRBD1 (5 bases). The V and J ends lost 4 bases and 1 base respectively, with 20 bases between them. CDR1 and CDR2 (germline): SGHTS, YDEGEE. There are 17 residues in the CDR3.